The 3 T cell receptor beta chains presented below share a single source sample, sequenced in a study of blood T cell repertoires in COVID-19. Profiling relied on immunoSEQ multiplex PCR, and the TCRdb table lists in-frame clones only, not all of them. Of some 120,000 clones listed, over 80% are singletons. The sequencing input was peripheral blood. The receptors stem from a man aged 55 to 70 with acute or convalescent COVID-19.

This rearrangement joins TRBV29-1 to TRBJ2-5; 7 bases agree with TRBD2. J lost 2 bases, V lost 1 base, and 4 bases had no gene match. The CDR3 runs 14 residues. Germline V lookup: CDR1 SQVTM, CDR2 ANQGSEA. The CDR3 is CSVEGPGLQETQYF. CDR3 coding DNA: TGCAGCGTTGAAGGCCCGGGACTACAAGAGACCCAGTACTTC.

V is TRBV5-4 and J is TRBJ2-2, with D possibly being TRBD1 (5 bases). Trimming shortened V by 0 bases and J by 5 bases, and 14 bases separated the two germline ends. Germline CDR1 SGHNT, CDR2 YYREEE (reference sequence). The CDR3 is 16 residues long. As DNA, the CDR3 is TGTGCCAGCAGCTTGGCCGCCCGAAGGGGAACCGGGGAGCTGTTTTTT. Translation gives CASSLAARRGTGELFF.

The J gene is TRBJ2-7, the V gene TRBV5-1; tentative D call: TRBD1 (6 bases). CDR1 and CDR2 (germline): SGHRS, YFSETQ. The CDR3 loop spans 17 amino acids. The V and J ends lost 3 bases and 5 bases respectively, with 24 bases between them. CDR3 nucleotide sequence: TGCGCCAGCAGCTCCCTTTTTGGGACACAGGGATTGCACGAGCAGTACTTC. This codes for CASSSLFGTQGLHEQYF.